This T cell receptor beta chain was observed in a study of blood T cell repertoires in COVID-19. This CDR3 comprises 15 residues. With V trimmed by 4 bases and J by 2 bases, 7 bases remained unmatched. Per the germline V gene, CDR1 is MNHEY and CDR2 is SMNVEV (reference sequence). This table comes from immunoSEQ multiplex PCR, and its TCRdb copy is limited to in-frame clones, with some not included. The profile shows a few hundred thousand clones, about 91% of them singletons. This sequence joins TRBV27 and TRBJ1-1; 7 bases are a match to TRBD1. This clonotype originated in a woman in her fifties or sixties with COVID-19, enrolled during active disease. The specimen was peripheral blood. CDR3 sequence: CASSSIRDRNTEAFF. CDR3 in DNA: TGTGCCAGCAGTTCGATCCGGGACAGAAACACTGAAGCTTTCTTT.